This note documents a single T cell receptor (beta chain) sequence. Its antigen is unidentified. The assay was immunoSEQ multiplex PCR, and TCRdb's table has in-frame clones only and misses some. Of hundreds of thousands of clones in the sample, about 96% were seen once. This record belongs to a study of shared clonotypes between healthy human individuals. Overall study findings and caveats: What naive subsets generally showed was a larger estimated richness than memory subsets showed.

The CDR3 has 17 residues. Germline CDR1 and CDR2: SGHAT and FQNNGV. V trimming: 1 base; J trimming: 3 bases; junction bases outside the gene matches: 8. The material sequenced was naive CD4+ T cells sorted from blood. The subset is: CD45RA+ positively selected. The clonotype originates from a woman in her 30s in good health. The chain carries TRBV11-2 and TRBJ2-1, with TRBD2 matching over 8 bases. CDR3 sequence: CASSLGSVAGRYNEQFF. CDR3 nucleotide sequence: TGTGCCAGCAGCTTAGGGAGTGTAGCGGGGCGCTACAATGAGCAGTTCTTC. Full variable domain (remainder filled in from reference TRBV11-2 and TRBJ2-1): EAGVAQSPRYKIIEKRQSVAFWCNPISGHATLYWYQQILGQGPKLLIQFQNNGVVDDSQLPKDRFSAERLKGVDSTLKIQPAKLEDSAVYLCASSLGSVAGRYNEQFFGPGTRLTVL.